A single sample is the source of the 29 T cell receptor beta chains below, sequenced in a study of T cell repertoires in cytomegalovirus infection. Via MiXCR, TCRdb re-called the reads, giving one row per CDR3 protein. The sample carries approximately 250,000 distinct CDR3 sequences, roughly 6.5% recorded once. Input material: PBMCs. These receptors all come from a human donor in good health (CMV status not recorded). Some clones in this sample may be carry-over from other donors' samples.

This clonotype was found many times. The DNA for the CDR3 is TGTGCCAGCAGCAACCGGGACAACTCTGGAAACACCATATATTTT. Its protein is CASSNRDNSGNTIYF. The chain employs TRBV7-8 and TRBJ1-3; TRBD1 might be the D (6 bases). Germline assignment: CDR1 SGHVS and CDR2 FQNEAQ. Trimming stripped 5 bases from V and 0 bases from J, with 11 bases between. The CDR3 sequence is 15 residues long.

This clonotype was seen at least ten times. V and J are TRBV29-1 and TRBJ2-5; TRBD1 matches at 8 bases. The V and J ends lost 7 bases and 1 base, in that order; junction bases with no gene match: 5. The CDR3 has 13 residues. The germline gives CDR1 SQVTM, CDR2 ANQGSEA. The CDR3 protein is CSATGTGQETQYF. The CDR3 region has the DNA TGCAGCGCTACCGGGACAGGCCAAGAGACCCAGTACTTC.

This clonotype has ten or more counts. In DNA form, the CDR3 reads TGTGCCAGCCGCGCCCCGGGGCCACCCGGGAATGAGCAGTTCTTC. It specifies CASRAPGPPGNEQFF. The V call is TRBV7-9, the J call TRBJ2-1, with D perhaps being TRBD1 or TRBD2 (5 bases each). Trimming removed 8 bases from V and 7 bases from J, with 21 bases in between. The CDR3 is 15 residues long. Per the germline V gene, CDR1 is SEHNR and CDR2 is FQNEAQ (reference sequence).

This clonotype was seen at least ten times. This chain connects TRBV12-3 or TRBV12-4 to TRBJ1-5, with D unresolved. Between the trimmed V and J ends, which lost 5 bases and 5 bases, there was a span of 10 bases. This CDR3 is built from 13 residues. This chain's CDR3 is CASSGFLDQPQHF. The CDR3 region has the DNA TGTGCCAGCAGTGGGTTCCTCGATCAGCCCCAGCATTTT.

This clonotype showed up just a few times. The chain couples TRBV27 to TRBJ2-3; tentatively, D is TRBD1 or TRBD2 (6 bases each). The CDR3 runs 17 residues. Trimming took off 7 bases at V and 1 base at J, with 21 bases between the two ends. Germline CDR1 is MNHEY and CDR2 is SMNVEV (reference sequence). CDR3 loop: CASNLEGGRPGTDTQYF. The CDR3 DNA is TGTGCCAGCAACCTTGAGGGGGGCCGGCCTGGCACAGATACGCAGTATTTT.

This clonotype was counted between two and nine times. This chain connects TRBV6-2 or TRBV6-3 to TRBJ2-7; D is uncertain. Germline V gene sequence: CDR1 MNHEY, CDR2 SVGEGT. Trimming left V 0 bases short and J 3 bases short, with 6 bases between. The CDR3 length is 13 residues. The CDR3 here is CASSYSGNYEQYF. The CDR3 region has the DNA TGTGCCAGCAGTTACTCGGGTAACTACGAGCAGTACTTC.

This clonotype was observed at least ten times. This chain joins TRBV7-9 and TRBJ1-2; D remains unclear. The V end lost 3 bases, the J end lost 4 bases, and 0 bases lay between the germline ends. This CDR3 has 10 residues. Germline assignment: CDR1 SEHNR and CDR2 FQNEAQ (reference sequence). The CDR3 reads CASSFYGYTF. The CDR3 nucleotides are TGTGCCAGCAGCTTCTATGGCTACACCTTC.

This clonotype was seen just once. This rearrangement joins TRBV15 to TRBJ2-4; D not resolved. The CDR3 runs to 11 residues. V lost 0 bases to trimming and J lost 8 bases, with 2 bases between them. From germline, CDR1 is LNHNV and CDR2 YYDKDF (reference sequence). The CDR3 sequence: CATSREDIQYF. In DNA, the CDR3 is TGTGCCACCAGCAGAGAGGACATTCAGTACTTC.

Many counts were recorded for this clonotype. This chain uses TRBV6-2 or TRBV6-3 with TRBJ1-1; D is unresolved. CDR3 length: 15 residues. Trimming took 4 bases from V and 4 from J, leaving 16 bases between them. Germline lookup yields CDR1 MNHEY and CDR2 SVGEGT. CDR3 DNA sequence: TGTGCCAGCAGTTCCCGAACGATAGCCGGCACTGAAGCTTTCTTT. Translated, it gives CASSSRTIAGTEAFF.

This clonotype was seen many times. The V and J genes are TRBV25-1 and TRBJ2-5; D not resolved. The CDR3 loop spans 15 amino acids. Germline V gives CDR1 MGHDK, CDR2 SYGVNS. V was clipped by 5 bases and J by 1 base, with 14 bases between them. This CDR3 reads CASSQNLPGQETQYF. CDR3 in DNA: TGTGCCAGCAGTCAAAACCTCCCCGGCCAAGAGACCCAGTACTTC. The full variable domain, with the rest looked up from reference TRBV25-1 and TRBJ2-5, is EADIYQTPRYLVIGTGKKITLECSQTMGHDKMYWYQQDPGMELHLIHYSYGVNSTEKGDLSSESTVSRIRTEHFPLTLESARPSHTSQYLCASSQNLPGQETQYFGPGTRLLVL.

This clonotype was seen many times. The CDR3 nucleotides are TGTGCCAGCAGCTTTGGAGAGACCCAGTACTTC. Encoded protein: CASSFGETQYF. This chain joins TRBV7-2 and TRBJ2-5; D gene uncertain. Germline CDR1 is SGHTA and CDR2 is FQGNSA. The V gene lost 3 bases and the J gene lost 4 bases, with 3 bases spanning the gap. The CDR3 consists of 11 residues.

This chain joins TRBV18 and TRBJ1-2; 12 bases are shared with TRBD1. V was clipped by 3 bases and J by 6 bases; unmatched bases: 8. CDR1 KGHSH and CDR2 LQKENI come from the germline V gene. This CDR3 contains 16 residues. CDR3 DNA: TGTGCCAGCTCACCGACGGGACAGGGGGCGAATCATGGCTACACCTTC. Its translation: CASSPTGQGANHGYTF.

This clonotype appeared many times. The chain is built from TRBV7-2 and TRBJ1-1, with unresolved D. With 5 bases removed from V and 6 bases from J, the gap between germline ends came to 10 bases. There are 12 residues in the CDR3. Germline lookup yields CDR1 SGHTA and CDR2 FQGNSA. The CDR3 here is CASSPPGPEAFF. The DNA for the CDR3 is TGTGCCAGCAGCCCCCCAGGCCCTGAAGCTTTCTTT. The full variable domain, rest sourced from reference TRBV7-2 and TRBJ1-1, is GAGVSQSPSNKVTEKGKDVELRCDPISGHTALYWYRQSLGQGLEFLIYFQGNSAPDKSGLPSDRFSAERTGGSVSTLTIQRTQQEDSAVYLCASSPPGPEAFFGQGTRLTVV.

This clonotype was detected many times. The chain combines TRBV30 with TRBJ1-1; D uncertain. Germline-derived CDR1 and CDR2 are GTSNPN and SVGIG (reference sequence). The V gene lost 2 bases and the J gene lost 1 base, with 5 bases spanning the gap. CDR3 length: 12 amino acids. Here the CDR3 DNA reads TGTGCCTGGAGTTTTTCGAACACTGAAGCTTTCTTT. Translating gives CAWSFSNTEAFF.

CDR3: CSVEASGNRNEQFF. Here the CDR3 DNA reads TGCAGCGTTGAAGCGTCCGGGAATAGGAATGAGCAGTTCTTC. The J gene is TRBJ2-1, the V gene TRBV29-1; possible D gene TRBD2, 5 bases. There are 14 residues in the CDR3. CDR1 is SQVTM, CDR2 ANQGSEA, per germline. V shed 1 base and J shed 7 bases, with 14 bases lying between them.

This clonotype was found many times. The chain has TRBV7-2 and TRBJ2-3; D may be TRBD1 (5 bases). The V and J ends lost 0 bases and 4 bases respectively, with 11 bases between them. The CDR3 is 15 amino acids. Germline V gene lookup returns CDR1 SGHTA and CDR2 FQGNSA. The CDR3 bases are TGTGCCAGCAGCTTAGCCAGAAGCAGGGCAGATACGCAGTATTTT. Protein product: CASSLARSRADTQYF.

This clonotype has a count of ten or more. The rearrangement uses TRBV7-2 and TRBJ2-1, with 12 bases that match TRBD2. Trimming took 4 bases from V and 9 from J; bases not matched to a gene: 16. The CDR3 runs to 18 residues. Germline-derived CDR1 and CDR2 are SGHTA and FQGNSA. CDR3 in DNA: TGTGCCAGCAGCTCCCGAGCCGCTAGCGGGGGGGGCCGTGGTGAGCAGTTCTTC. This sequence encodes CASSSRAASGGGRGEQFF.

This clonotype was picked up many times. The J gene is TRBJ1-5, the V gene TRBV20-1, with TRBD1 identical over 10 bases. There are 12 residues in the CDR3. With 5 bases clipped from V and 5 bases from J, the junction kept 0 bases outside the gene matches. Germline V lookup: CDR1 DFQATT, CDR2 SNEGSKA (reference sequence). This CDR3 is CSAGTGDQPQHF. CDR3 coding DNA: TGCAGTGCTGGGACAGGGGATCAGCCCCAGCATTTT.

This clonotype has ten or more counts. The V call is TRBV6-6, the J call TRBJ1-6; D is unresolved. The CDR3 contains 14 residues. The V end was cut by 8 bases, the J end by 7 bases, with 15 bases between. Germline CDR1 MNHNY, CDR2 SVGAGI (reference sequence). CDR3 in DNA: TGTGCCAGCGGCCTGAGTCGTATCAATTCACCCCTCCACTTT. Translated, it gives CASGLSRINSPLHF.

Regarding this clonotype: This sequence may be a read error, since a much larger clone differs from it by one base. The J gene is TRBJ2-7, the V gene TRBV6-5, with D perhaps matching TRBD2 (5 bases). This CDR3 spans 16 amino acids. Germline CDR1 is MNHEY and CDR2 is SVGAGI. Written as DNA, the CDR3 is TGTGCCAGCAGTTACCTTCCGGGGAGACAATCCTACGAGCAGAACTTC. Translation gives CASSYLPGRQSYEQNF.

This clonotype was counted at least ten times. The CDR3 spells CASSQLGQRGEQFF. The CDR3 DNA reads TGTGCCAGCAGCCAATTAGGCCAGCGGGGTGAGCAGTTCTTC. The chain employs TRBV14 and TRBJ2-1, with TRBD2 matching over 7 bases. The germline V gene encodes CDR1 SGHDN and CDR2 FVKESK. The CDR3 length is 14 residues. V dropped 2 bases and J dropped 9; count of bases not matched to a gene: 7.

This clonotype occurred a few times. This rearrangement joins TRBV23-1 to TRBJ2-3; TRBD1 or TRBD2 may be the D gene (6 bases each). TRBV23-1 is assigned to the ORF class and has an uncertain function. This CDR3 comprises 14 residues. V shed 4 bases and J shed 2 bases, with 10 bases lying between them. CDR3 loop: CASSLRGDTDTQYF. In DNA form, the CDR3 reads TGCGCCAGCAGTCTGAGGGGGGACACAGATACGCAGTATTTT.

This clonotype was seen repeatedly, ten times or more. The gene calls are TRBV7-2 and TRBJ2-2; D is possibly TRBD1 (6 bases). The CDR3 covers 15 residues. V was pared by 5 bases and J by 5 bases, with 15 bases between. CDR1 and CDR2 (germline): SGHTA, FQGNSA. The CDR3 nucleotides read TGTGCCAGCAGCCCCTCGGCAGGGGCGACCGGGGAGCTGTTTTTT. Its protein product is CASSPSAGATGELFF.

This clonotype was picked up many times. The gene calls are TRBV5-1 and TRBJ2-2, with D perhaps given as TRBD1 or TRBD2 (6 bases each). Germline V gene sequence: CDR1 SGHRS, CDR2 YFSETQ. The length of the CDR3 is 14 residues. V lost 4 bases to trimming and J lost 6 bases, with 13 bases between them. The DNA of the CDR3 is TGCGCCAGCAGCCCGGGGGCCACGGCCGGGGAGCTGTTTTTT. Its translation is CASSPGATAGELFF. Full variable domain (missing parts from reference TRBV5-1 and TRBJ2-2): KAGVTQTPRYLIKTRGQQVTLSCSPISGHRSVSWYQQTPGQGLQFLFEYFSETQRNKGNFPGRFSGRQFSNSRSEMNVSTLELGDSALYLCASSPGATAGELFFGEGSRLTVL.

This clonotype was found many times. CDR3 loop: CASSFRVSNTEAFF. DNA for the CDR3: TGTGCCAGCAGTTTTCGGGTATCGAACACTGAAGCTTTCTTT. The chain combines TRBV12-3 or TRBV12-4 with TRBJ1-1; no clear D gene. The CDR3 is 14 amino acids. Trimming took off 3 bases at V and 1 base at J, with 9 bases between the two ends.

This clonotype was counted many times. V is TRBV6-5 and J is TRBJ1-1; D might be TRBD1 (5 bases). The CDR3 extends over 18 amino acids. The germline gives CDR1 MNHEY, CDR2 SVGAGI. Trimming took 0 bases from V and 1 from J, leaving 18 bases between them. Written as DNA, the CDR3 is TGTGCCAGCAGTTACTCGATGGGGGGAGGTTTCCCGAACACTGAAGCTTTCTTT. This translates into CASSYSMGGGFPNTEAFF.

This clonotype was seen repeatedly, ten times or more. J is TRBJ1-2 and V is TRBV7-2, with D unclear. The CDR3 is made up of 14 amino acids. Trimming took 5 bases from V and 0 from J, leaving 10 bases between them. Germline V gene lookup returns CDR1 SGHTA and CDR2 FQGNSA. The CDR3 DNA follows: TGTGCCAGCAGCCCCCGGTCGCCTAACTATGGCTACACCTTC. Translation: CASSPRSPNYGYTF. Filled out from reference TRBV7-2 and TRBJ1-2, the complete variable domain reads GAGVSQSPSNKVTEKGKDVELRCDPISGHTALYWYRQSLGQGLEFLIYFQGNSAPDKSGLPSDRFSAERTGGSVSTLTIQRTQQEDSAVYLCASSPRSPNYGYTFGSGTRLTVV.

This clonotype appeared many times. The V gene is TRBV7-2, the J gene TRBJ1-1; 9 bases line up with TRBD1. After removal of 0 bases from V and 4 bases from J, the junction contained 3 bases not matched to a gene. Germline loops: CDR1 SGHTA, CDR2 FQGNSA. The CDR3 is 15 amino acids. The CDR3 DNA reads TGTGCCAGCAGCTTAGCCGGGACAGGGAGCACTGAAGCTTTCTTT. This codes for CASSLAGTGSTEAFF.

There are many counts of this clonotype. This chain links TRBV7-9 with TRBJ2-1; no firm D call. In germline, CDR1 is SEHNR, CDR2 FQNEAQ (reference sequence). The ends were cut back, 1 base at V and 7 bases at J, with 11 bases in the middle. The CDR3 consists of 14 residues. The CDR3 protein is CASSLETVGNEQFF. CDR3 in DNA: TGTGCCAGCAGCTTAGAGACCGTGGGAAATGAGCAGTTCTTC.